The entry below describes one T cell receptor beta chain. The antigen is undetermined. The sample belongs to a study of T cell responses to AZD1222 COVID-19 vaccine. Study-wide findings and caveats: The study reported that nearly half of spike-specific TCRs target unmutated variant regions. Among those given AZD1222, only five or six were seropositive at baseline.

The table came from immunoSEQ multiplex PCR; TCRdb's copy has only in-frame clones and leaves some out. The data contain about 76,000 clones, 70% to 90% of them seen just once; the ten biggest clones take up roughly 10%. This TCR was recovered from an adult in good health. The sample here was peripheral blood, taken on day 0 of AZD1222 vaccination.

CDR3 residues: CATQDRGSIGTEAFF. In DNA form, the CDR3 reads TGTGCCACCCAGGACAGGGGATCTATAGGCACTGAAGCTTTCTTT. V is TRBV7-8 and J is TRBJ1-1, with 9 positions matching TRBD1. Germline loops: CDR1 SGHVS, CDR2 FQNEAQ. The CDR3 runs to 15 residues. Unmatched junction bases numbered 13, after V lost 10 bases and J lost 4 bases.